This T cell receptor (beta chain) was recovered during a study of blood T cell repertoires in COVID-19 (dated by TCRdb to 2019 to 2021). In terms of the full investigation: Collaborator samples came from the United States, Italy and Spain and covered acute and convalescent phases of COVID-19. Subjects who had been exposed to COVID-19, were actively infected with it, or had recovered from it provided the deeply sampled blood TCRbeta repertoires that made up the dataset. A de-identified subject ID, COVID-19 status, age in years and sex were almost always included in the sample metadata. Where available, HLA class I and class II types were taken from metadata supplied by the sample provider and were not determined by assay-based typing. The material from the prospective study consisted of cDNA or gDNA derived from T cells, B-cell-depleted T cells, or PBMCs. The repertoires were released in a freely available public database meant as a resource for research on the immune response to SARS-CoV-2. Samples came from the ongoing ImmuneRACE study (first 160 participants) plus 1,254 subjects from 6 global collaborators. The study at large found these results: The amount of clinical and demographic metadata varied by source and participant and was provided uncurated.

CDR1 and CDR2 were assigned from the germline V gene as SGHAT and FQNNGV. V is clipped by 3 bases and J by 8 bases, and the sequence between their germline boundaries is 10 bases long. Including the terminal cysteine and phenylalanine, the CDR3 comprises 13 residues. Left in the record is the CDR3 DNA by itself, 39 bases read in frame from the first base. TCRbeta CDR3 regions were amplified from genomic DNA using the immunoSEQ Assay, a bias-controlled multiplex PCR. The authors processed their data as follows. Within the assay, amplification of reference gene primers was used to estimate how many nucleated cells each sample contained. Sequence reads were collapsed and filtered to measure the absolute abundance of every unique TCRbeta CDR3 rearrangement. For each sample, productive Simpson clonality was calculated as the square root of Simpson's diversity index over productive rearrangements. This immuneACCESS table, as held by TCRdb, lists in-frame sequences with V and J called but not all clones. Of the missing ones, under half trace to an unresolved V gene in checked studies; the others have no known cause. V, J and clone size are those of that table, while D and trimming were read from the DNA. The sample has 130,000 to 150,000 clones on record, more than 70% of them singletons. Together, the top ten hold about an eighth of the sample.

Each collaborating institution followed its own protocols to collect whole blood in K2EDTA tubes. For TCRbeta analysis, collaborators shipped samples as frozen whole blood, isolated PBMCs, or DNA extracted from either of those sample types. This clone showed up just once. Its binding antigen is unknown. The input lacks base qualities; no much larger clone sits a single base away. Recombination linked TRBV11-2 to TRBJ1-4; the D region possibly corresponds to TRBD1 (6 bases align). The specimen was peripheral blood. The clonotype was recovered from a man aged 60 to 69 with active or convalescent COVID-19. The nucleotide sequence is given as TGTGCCAGCAGCTTGGTGACAGGAGAAAAACTGTTTTTT. Its translation is CASSLVTGEKLFF.